A single T cell receptor (beta chain) is shown here with its context. The table came from immunoSEQ multiplex PCR; TCRdb's copy has only in-frame clones and leaves some out. This table has a few hundred thousand clones, around 80% appearing once. The CDR3 has 14 residues. CDR1 is MDHEN and CDR2 is SYDVKM in the germline V gene. The V end lost 6 bases, the J end lost 3 bases, and 12 bases lay between the germline ends. These data come from a study of blood T cell repertoires in COVID-19. This clonotype was obtained from a man aged 30 to 45 with active or convalescent COVID-19. The sequenced material came from peripheral blood. The rearrangement uses TRBV28 and TRBJ2-4; perhaps TRBD2 as D (5 bases). CDR3 coding DNA: TGTGCCAGCAGACTAGACGCCCTCAAAAACATTCAGTACTTC. Amino acids: CASRLDALKNIQYF.